The T cell receptor (beta chain) under discussion was sequenced for a study of blood T cell repertoires in COVID-19. This CDR3 has 12 residues. The germline V gene has CDR1 MGHRA and CDR2 YSYEKL. Trimming took 2 bases from V and 9 from J, leaving 8 bases between them. The table came from immunoSEQ multiplex PCR; TCRdb's copy has only in-frame clones and leaves some out. The sample lists roughly 260,000 clones; 75% to 95% were seen once. Sequencing used peripheral blood. The genes are TRBV4-1 and TRBJ2-1; D possibly corresponds to TRBD2 (5 bases). The sequence came from a person aged 18 to 35 with COVID-19, enrolled during active disease. The CDR3 here is CASSQTRGEQFF. The CDR3 region has the DNA TGCGCCAGCAGCCAAACTAGAGGTGAGCAGTTCTTC.